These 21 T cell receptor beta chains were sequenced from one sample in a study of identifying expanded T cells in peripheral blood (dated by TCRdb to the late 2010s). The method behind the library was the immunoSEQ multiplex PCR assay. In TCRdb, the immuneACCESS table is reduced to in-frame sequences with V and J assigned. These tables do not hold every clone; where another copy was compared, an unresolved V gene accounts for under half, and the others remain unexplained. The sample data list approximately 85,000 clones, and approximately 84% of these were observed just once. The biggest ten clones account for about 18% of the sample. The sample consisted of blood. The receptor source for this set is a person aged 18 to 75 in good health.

The CDR3 DNA follows: TGCAGCGTTGATCCTGGGGGCGAAGAAAAACTGTTTTTT. Translated, it gives CSVDPGGEEKLFF. The J gene is TRBJ1-4, the V gene TRBV29-1; weak D call: TRBD1 (6 bases). The germline CDR1 and CDR2 sequences are SQVTM and ANQGSEA. This CDR3 comprises 13 residues. V was cut by 3 bases and J by 8 bases, with 13 bases left in between.

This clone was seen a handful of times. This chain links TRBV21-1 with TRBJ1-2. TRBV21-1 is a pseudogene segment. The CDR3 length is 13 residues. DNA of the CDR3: TGTGCCAGCAGCACTCCGGGTCCATATGGCTACACCTTC. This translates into CASSTPGPYGYTF.

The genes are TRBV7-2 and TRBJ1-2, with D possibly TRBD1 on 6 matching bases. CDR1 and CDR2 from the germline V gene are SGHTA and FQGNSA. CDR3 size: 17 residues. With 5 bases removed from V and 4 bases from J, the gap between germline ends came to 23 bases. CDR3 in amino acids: CASSPGATSSEGYGYTF. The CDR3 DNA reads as TGTGCCAGCAGCCCGGGGGCGACCTCAAGCGAGGGCTATGGCTACACCTTC.

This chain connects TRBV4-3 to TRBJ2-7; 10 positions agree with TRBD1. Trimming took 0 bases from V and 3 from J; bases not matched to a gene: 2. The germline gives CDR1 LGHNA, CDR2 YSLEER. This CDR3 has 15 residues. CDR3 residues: CASSQEDRGDYEQYF. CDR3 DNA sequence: TGCGCCAGCAGCCAAGAGGACAGGGGGGACTACGAGCAGTACTTC.

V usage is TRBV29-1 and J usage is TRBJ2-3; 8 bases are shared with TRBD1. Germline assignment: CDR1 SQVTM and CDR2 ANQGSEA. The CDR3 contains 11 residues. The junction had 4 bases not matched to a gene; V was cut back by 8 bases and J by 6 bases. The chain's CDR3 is CSFQGADTQYF. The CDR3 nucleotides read TGCAGCTTCCAGGGGGCGGATACGCAGTATTTT.

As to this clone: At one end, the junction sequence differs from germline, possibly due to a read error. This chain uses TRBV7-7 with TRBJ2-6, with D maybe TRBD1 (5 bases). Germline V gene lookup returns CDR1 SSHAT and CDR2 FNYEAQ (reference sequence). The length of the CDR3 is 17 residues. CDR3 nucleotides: TGTGCTAGCAGCGATCGGACACCGGGCTCTGGGGCCAACGTCCTGACTTTC. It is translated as CASSDRTPGSGANVLTF. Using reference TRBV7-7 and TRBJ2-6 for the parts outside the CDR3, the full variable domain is GAGVSQSPRYKVTKRGQDVTLRCDPISSHATLYWYQQALGQGPEFLTYFNYEAQPDKSGLPSDRFSAERPEGSISTLTIQRTEQRDSAMYRCASSDRTPGSGANVLTFGAGSRLTVL.

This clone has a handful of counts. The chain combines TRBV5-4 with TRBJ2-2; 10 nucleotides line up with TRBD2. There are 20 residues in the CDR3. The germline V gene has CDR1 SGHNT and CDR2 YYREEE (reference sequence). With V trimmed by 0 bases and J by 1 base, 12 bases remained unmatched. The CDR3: CASSLEFLAGVGENTGELFF. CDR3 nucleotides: TGTGCCAGCAGCTTGGAATTCCTAGCGGGAGTCGGAGAGAACACCGGGGAGCTGTTTTTT.

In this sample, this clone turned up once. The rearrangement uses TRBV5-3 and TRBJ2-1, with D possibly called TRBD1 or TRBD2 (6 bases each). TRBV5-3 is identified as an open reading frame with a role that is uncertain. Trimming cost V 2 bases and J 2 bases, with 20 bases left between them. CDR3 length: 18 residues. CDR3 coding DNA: TGTGCCAGAAGCTTTACGGGGGCGGGCGATCTCACCTACAATGAGCAGTTCTTC. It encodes CARSFTGAGDLTYNEQFF.

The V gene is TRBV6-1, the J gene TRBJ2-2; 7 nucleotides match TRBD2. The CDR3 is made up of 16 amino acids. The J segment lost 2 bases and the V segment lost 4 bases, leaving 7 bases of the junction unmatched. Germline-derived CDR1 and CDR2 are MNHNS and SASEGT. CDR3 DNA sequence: TGTGCCAGCAGTGGTGGACGGGAGGCTAACACCGGGGAGCTGTTTTTT. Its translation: CASSGGREANTGELFF.

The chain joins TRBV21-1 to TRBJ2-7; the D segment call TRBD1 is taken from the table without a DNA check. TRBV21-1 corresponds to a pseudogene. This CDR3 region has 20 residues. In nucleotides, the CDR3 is TGTGCCAGCAGCAAAGTTAAAAAAGGACAGGGCCGAAAACCCTCCTACGAGCAGTACTTC. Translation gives CASSKVKKGQGRKPSYEQYF.

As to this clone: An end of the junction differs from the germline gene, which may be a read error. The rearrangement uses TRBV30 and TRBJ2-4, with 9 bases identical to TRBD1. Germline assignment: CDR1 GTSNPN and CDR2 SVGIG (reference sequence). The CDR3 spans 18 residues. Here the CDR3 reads CTWSGSNRGLGRRNIQYF. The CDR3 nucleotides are TGTACCTGGAGTGGCTCTAACAGGGGGCTTGGGAGAAGAAACATTCAGTACTTC.

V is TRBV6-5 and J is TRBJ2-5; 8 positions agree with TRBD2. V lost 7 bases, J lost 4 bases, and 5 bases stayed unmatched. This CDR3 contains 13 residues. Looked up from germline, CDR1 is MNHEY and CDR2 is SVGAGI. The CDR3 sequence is CASMLAGGETQYF. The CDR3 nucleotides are TGTGCCAGCATGCTAGCGGGTGGAGAGACCCAGTACTTC.

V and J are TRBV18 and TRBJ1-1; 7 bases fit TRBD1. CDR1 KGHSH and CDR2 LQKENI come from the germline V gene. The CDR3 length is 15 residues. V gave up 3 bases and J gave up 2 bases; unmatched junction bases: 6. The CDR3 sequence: CASSPGGQENTEAFF. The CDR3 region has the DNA TGTGCCAGCTCACCGGGAGGACAGGAAAACACTGAAGCTTTCTTT.

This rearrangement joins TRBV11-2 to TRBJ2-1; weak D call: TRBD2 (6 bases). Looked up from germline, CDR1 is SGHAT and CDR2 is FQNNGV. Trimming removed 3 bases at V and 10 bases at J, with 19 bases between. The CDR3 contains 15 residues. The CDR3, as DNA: TGTGCCAGCAGCTTTTCCCCCGGGGGTGGCGGGGAGCAGTTCTTC. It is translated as CASSFSPGGGGEQFF. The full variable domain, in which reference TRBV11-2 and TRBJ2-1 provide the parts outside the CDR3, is EAGVAQSPRYKIIEKRQSVAFWCNPISGHATLYWYQQILGQGPKLLIQFQNNGVVDDSQLPKDRFSAERLKGVDSTLKIQPAKLEDSAVYLCASSFSPGGGGEQFFGPGTRLTVL.

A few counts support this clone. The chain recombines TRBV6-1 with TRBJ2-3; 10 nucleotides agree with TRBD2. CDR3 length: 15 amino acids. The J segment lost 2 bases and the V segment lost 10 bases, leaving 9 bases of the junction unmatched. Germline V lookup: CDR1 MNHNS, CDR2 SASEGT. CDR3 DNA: TGTGCCACCTTCACCACTAGCGGGACCACAGATACGCAGTATTTT. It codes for CATFTTSGTTDTQYF.

DNA for the CDR3: TGTGCCAGCAGTTACTCCGACAGGGCGCACTATGGCTACACCTTC. Translation gives CASSYSDRAHYGYTF. This chain links TRBV6-5 with TRBJ1-2, with 7 bases aligning to TRBD1. V shed 0 bases, J shed 3 bases, and the junction held 4 bases outside the gene matches. Germline V gene sequence: CDR1 MNHEY, CDR2 SVGAGI. The CDR3 length is 15 residues.

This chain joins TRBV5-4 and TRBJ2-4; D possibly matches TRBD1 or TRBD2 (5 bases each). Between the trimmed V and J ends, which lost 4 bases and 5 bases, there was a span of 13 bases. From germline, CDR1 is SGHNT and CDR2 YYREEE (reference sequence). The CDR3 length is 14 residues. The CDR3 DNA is TGTGCCAGCAGCCGGGTGGGGGATCAAAACATTCAGTACTTC. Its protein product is CASSRVGDQNIQYF.

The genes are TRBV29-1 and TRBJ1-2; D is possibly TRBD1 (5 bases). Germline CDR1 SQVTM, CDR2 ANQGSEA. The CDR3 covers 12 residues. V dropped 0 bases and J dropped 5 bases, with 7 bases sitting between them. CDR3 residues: CSVEDGGYGYTF. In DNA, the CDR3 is TGCAGCGTTGAAGATGGGGGATATGGCTACACCTTC.

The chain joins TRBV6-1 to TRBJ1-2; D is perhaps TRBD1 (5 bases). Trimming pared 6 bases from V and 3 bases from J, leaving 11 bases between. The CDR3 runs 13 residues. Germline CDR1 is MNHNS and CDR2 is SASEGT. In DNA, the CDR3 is TGTGCCAGCAGCAAGATGACAGACTATGGCTACACCTTC. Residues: CASSKMTDYGYTF.

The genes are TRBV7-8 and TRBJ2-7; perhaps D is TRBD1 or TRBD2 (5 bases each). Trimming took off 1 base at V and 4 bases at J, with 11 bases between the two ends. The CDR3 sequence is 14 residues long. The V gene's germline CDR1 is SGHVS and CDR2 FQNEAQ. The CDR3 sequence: CASSLEVGEYEQYF. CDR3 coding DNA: TGTGCCAGCAGCTTAGAGGTAGGGGAGTACGAGCAGTACTTC.

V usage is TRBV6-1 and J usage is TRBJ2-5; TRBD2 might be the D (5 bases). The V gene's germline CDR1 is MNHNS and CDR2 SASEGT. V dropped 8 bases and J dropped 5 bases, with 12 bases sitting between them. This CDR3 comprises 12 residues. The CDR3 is CASGSSGETQYF. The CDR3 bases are TGTGCCAGCGGGAGCTCTGGCGAGACCCAGTACTTC.